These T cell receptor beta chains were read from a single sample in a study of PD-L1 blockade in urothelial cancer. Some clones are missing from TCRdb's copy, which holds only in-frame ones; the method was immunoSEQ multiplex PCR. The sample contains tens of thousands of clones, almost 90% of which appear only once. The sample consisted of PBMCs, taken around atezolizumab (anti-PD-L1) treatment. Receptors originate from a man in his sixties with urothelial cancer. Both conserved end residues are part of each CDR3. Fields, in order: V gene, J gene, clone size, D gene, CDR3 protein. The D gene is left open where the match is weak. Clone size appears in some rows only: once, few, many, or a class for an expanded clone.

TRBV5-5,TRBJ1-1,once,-,CASSLEGWGDTEAFF
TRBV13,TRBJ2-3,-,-,CASSLRPGFWDSSSTDTQYF
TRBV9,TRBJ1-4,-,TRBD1,CASSVAGGSNEKLFF
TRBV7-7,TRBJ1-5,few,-,CASSLGPQHF
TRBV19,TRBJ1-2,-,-,CASRGANEEGYTF
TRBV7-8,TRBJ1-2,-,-,CASSLSGQPQGYGYTF
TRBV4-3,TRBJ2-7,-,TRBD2,CASSLGLAGGGLEQYF
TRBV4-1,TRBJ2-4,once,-,CASSQPDSLAKNIQYF
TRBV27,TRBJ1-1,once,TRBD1,CASGRTGAAGGIF
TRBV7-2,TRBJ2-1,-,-,CASSQGLQSYNEQFF
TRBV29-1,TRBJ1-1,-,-,CSVEDGFEGGTEAFF
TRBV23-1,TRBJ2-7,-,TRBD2,CASSPLSGRPVFSYEQYF
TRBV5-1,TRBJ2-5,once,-,CASSLVQKETQYF
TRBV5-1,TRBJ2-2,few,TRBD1,CASSQQGAGRTGELFF
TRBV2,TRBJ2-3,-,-,CAGDSGMGTDTQYF
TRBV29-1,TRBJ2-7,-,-,CSVVRSSYEQYF
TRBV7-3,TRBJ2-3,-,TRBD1,CASSFGTGGDTQYF
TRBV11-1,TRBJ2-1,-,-,CASSLDASRNEQFF
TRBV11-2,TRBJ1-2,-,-,CASSDLRANYGYTF
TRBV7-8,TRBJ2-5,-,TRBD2,CASSLTSGVRGETQYF
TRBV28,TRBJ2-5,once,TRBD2,CASRGLAVQETQYF
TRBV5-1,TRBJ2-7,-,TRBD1,CASREGTGGGEQYF
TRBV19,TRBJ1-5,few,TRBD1,CASSTGTGGLQPQHF
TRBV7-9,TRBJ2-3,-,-,CASSLVGRGADTQYF
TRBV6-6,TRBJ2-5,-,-,CASSRTLADPQETQYF
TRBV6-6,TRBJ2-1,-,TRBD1,CASSSYAGQGGGEQFF
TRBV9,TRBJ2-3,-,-,CASSGGSARYF
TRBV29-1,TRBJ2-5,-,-,CSASQETQYF